This T cell receptor (beta chain) was sequenced during a study of OX40 agonist ivuxolimab in advanced cancers. Study background: A mean age of about 56 years, range about 20 to 79, was recorded, and approximately 85% were male. Enrollees could have had prior anti-PD-1, anti-PD-L1 or anti-CTLA-4 therapy, which approximately 38% had received. Whole-study findings and limits: Part of the nonresponder group also had normalized T-cell clonal expansion that was low.

Individuals having autoimmune disease history or systemic immunosuppression were not enrolled. On this clone: The antigen is undetermined.

TCRdb keeps only in-frame clones here, not all; method: immunoSEQ multiplex PCR. This sample has about 63,000 clones, with approximately 90% found just once. V lost 0 bases and J lost 8, with 15 bases in between. Germline lookup yields CDR1 SGHRS and CDR2 YFSETQ. The CDR3 is made up of 16 amino acids. This clonotype was obtained from an adult with an advanced solid tumor such as melanoma, head and neck, liver or kidney cancer. The sample here was CD4+ or CD8+ T cells sorted from blood, taken in a trial of the OX40 agonist ivuxolimab. The rearrangement joins TRBV5-1 to TRBJ1-6; D gene ambiguous. The CDR3 nucleotides read TGCGCCAGCAGCTTGGAGGTGGGGAGGCAGGATTCACCCCTCCACTTT. Translation gives CASSLEVGRQDSPLHF. Complete variable domain (other parts from reference TRBV5-1 and TRBJ1-6): KAGVTQTPRYLIKTRGQQVTLSCSPISGHRSVSWYQQTPGQGLQFLFEYFSETQRNKGNFPGRFSGRQFSNSRSEMNVSTLELGDSALYLCASSLEVGRQDSPLHFGNGTRLTVT.